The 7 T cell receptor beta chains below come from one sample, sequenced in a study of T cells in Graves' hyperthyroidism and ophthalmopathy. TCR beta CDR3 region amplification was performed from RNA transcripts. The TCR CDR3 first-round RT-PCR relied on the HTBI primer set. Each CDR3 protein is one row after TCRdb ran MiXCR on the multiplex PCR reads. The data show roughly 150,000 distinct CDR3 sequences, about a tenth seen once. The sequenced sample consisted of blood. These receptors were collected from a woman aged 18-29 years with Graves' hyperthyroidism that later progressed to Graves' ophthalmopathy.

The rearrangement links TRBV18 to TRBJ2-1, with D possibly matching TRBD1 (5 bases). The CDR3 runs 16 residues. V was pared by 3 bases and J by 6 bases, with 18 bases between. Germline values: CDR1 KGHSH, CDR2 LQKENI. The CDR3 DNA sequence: TGTGCCAGCTCACCCCCCCTAAGGGGCTTTGGCAATGAGCAGTTCTTC. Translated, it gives CASSPPLRGFGNEQFF. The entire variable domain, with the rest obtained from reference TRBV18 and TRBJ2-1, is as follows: NAGVMQNPRHLVRRRGQEARLRCSPMKGHSHVYWYRQLPEEGLKFMVYLQKENIIDESGMPKERFSAEFPKEGPSILRIQQVVRGDSAAYFCASSPPLRGFGNEQFFGPGTRLTVL.

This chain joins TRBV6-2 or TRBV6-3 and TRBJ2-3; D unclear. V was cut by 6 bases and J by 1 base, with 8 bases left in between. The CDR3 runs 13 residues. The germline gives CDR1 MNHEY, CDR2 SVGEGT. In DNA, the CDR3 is TGTGCCAGCAGATCGACTGGCACAGATACGCAGTATTTT. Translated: CASRSTGTDTQYF.

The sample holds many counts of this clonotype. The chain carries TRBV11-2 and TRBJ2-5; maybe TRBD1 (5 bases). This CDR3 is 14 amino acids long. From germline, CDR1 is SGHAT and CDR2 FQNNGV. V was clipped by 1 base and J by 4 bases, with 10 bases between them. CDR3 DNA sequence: TGTGCCAGCAGCTTAGGCAGGGATGGAGAGACCCAGTACTTC. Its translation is CASSLGRDGETQYF.

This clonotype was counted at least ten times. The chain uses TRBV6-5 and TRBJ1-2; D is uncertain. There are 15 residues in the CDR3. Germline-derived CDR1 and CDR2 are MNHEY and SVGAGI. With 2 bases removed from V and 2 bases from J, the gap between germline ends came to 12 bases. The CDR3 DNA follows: TGTGCCAGCAGTTACCCGCGTTCACAGAACTATGGCTACACCTTC. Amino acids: CASSYPRSQNYGYTF.

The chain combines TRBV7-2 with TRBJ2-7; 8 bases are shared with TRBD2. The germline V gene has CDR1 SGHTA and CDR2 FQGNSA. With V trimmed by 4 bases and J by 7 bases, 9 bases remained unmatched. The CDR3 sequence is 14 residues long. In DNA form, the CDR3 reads TGTGCCAGCAGCTCCAAGCGGGGGCGGGGGGAGCAGTACTTC. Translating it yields CASSSKRGRGEQYF.

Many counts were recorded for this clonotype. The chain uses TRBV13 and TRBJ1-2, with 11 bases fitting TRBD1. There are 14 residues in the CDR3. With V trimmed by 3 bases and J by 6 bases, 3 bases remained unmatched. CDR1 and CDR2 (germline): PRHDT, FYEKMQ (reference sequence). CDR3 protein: CASSLGQGVNGYTF. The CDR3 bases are TGTGCCAGCAGCTTGGGACAGGGGGTAAATGGCTACACCTTC. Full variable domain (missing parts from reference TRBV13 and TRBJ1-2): AAGVIQSPRHLIKEKRETATLKCYPIPRHDTVYWYQQGPGQDPQFLISFYEKMQSDKGSIPDRFSAQQFSDYHSELNMSSLELGDSALYFCASSLGQGVNGYTFGSGTRLTVV.

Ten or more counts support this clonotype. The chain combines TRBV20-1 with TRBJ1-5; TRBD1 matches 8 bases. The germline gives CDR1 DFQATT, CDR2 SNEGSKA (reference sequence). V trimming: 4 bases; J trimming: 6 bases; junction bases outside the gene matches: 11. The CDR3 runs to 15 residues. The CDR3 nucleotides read TGCAGTGCTAAGTTAACAGGGGGAGCTGGTCAGCCCCAGCATTTT. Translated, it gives CSAKLTGGAGQPQHF.